These T cell receptor beta chains were read from a single sample in a study of human T cells and chemical hapten exposure. MiXCR, applied by TCRdb to the RACE reads, yields one record per CDR3 protein. The table shows under 200,000 distinct CDR3 sequences, with about 14% occurring only once. The sequencing here drew on whole blood, taken in connection with sensitization to the hapten diphenylcyclopropenone (DPC). These receptors all come from a woman in her thirties with alopecia areata. Some clones in this sample may be carry-over from other donors' samples. Both conserved end residues are part of each CDR3. D genes are given only for firm matches. Expanded clones get a size class; other rows say once, few or many, or leave the size out.

V gene	clone size	D gene	J gene	CDR3 protein	CDR3 DNA
TRBV12-3/TRBV12-4	few	TRBD1	TRBJ2-2	CASSQGDRSTGELFF	TGTGCCAGCAGTCAGGGGGACAGGTCCACCGGGGAGCTGTTTTTT
TRBV20-1	few	.	TRBJ1-5	CSAREKDWYSNQPQHF	TGCAGTGCTAGAGAAAAGGACTGGTATAGCAATCAGCCCCAGCATTTT
TRBV5-4	many	.	TRBJ2-5	CASSQKEETQYF	TGTGCCAGCAGCCAAAAAGAAGAGACCCAGTACTTC
TRBV28	many	.	TRBJ1-2	CASSFDKNYGYTF	TGTGCCAGCAGTTTCGACAAGAACTATGGCTACACCTTC
TRBV7-8	.	.	TRBJ2-7	CASSSPRSIKNEQYF	TGTGCCAGCAGCTCACCCCGGTCGATAAAAAACGAGCAGTACTTC
TRBV20-1	many	TRBD1	TRBJ2-5	CSAPETGQETQYF	TGCAGTGCTCCGGAGACAGGGCAAGAGACCCAGTACTTC
TRBV28	few	TRBD1	TRBJ1-1	CASSAYSGTGGAAEAFF	TGTGCCAGCAGTGCCTACTCCGGGACAGGGGGCGCAGCTGAAGCTTTCTTT
TRBV7-2	.	.	TRBJ2-1	CAISRGSLLNEQFF	TGTGCAATTTCAAGAGGTAGCCTCCTCAATGAGCAGTTCTTC
TRBV7-2	few	.	TRBJ1-1	CASSLETGRAFF	TGTGCCAGCAGCTTAGAAACCGGTCGAGCTTTCTTT
TRBV12-3/TRBV12-4	few	.	TRBJ1-3	CASRSQAPMDTIYF	TGTGCCAGCAGGTCTCAGGCTCCCATGGACACCATATATTTT
TRBV6-5	.	TRBD2	TRBJ2-3	CASSYAGGPTDTQYF	TGTGCCAGCAGTTACGCGGGGGGGCCCACAGATACGCAGTATTTT
TRBV28	.	TRBD1	TRBJ1-2	CASRTGINYGYTF	TGTGCCAGCAGGACAGGGATAAACTATGGCTACACCTTC
TRBV30	.	.	TRBJ2-1	CAWSLRRTPSSYNEQFF	TGTGCCTGGAGTCTCCGACGGACACCGAGCTCCTACAATGAGCAGTTCTTC
TRBV6-1	.	.	TRBJ1-1	CASAGGTNTEAFF	TGTGCCAGCGCGGGGGGAACGAACACTGAAGCTTTCTTT
TRBV18	few	.	TRBJ2-7	CASSPLNAGNEQYF	TGTGCCAGCTCACCACTAAACGCAGGGAACGAGCAGTACTTC
TRBV21-1	many	.	TRBJ1-2	CASGGQGRDYGYTF	TGTGCCAGCGGCGGGCAGGGCCGCGACTATGGCTACACCTTC
TRBV6-5	many	.	TRBJ1-3	CASSPDFARQNTIYF	TGTGCCAGCAGCCCCGATTTTGCTAGACAAAACACCATATATTTT
TRBV20-1	many	.	TRBJ2-1	CSAREGPQLSSYNEQFF	TGCAGTGCTAGAGAGGGACCACAGTTAAGCTCCTACAATGAGCAGTTCTTC
TRBV7-8	many	.	TRBJ1-3	CASSLVGAGNTIYF	TGTGCCAGCAGCTTAGTTGGGGCTGGAAACACCATATATTTT
TRBV10-3	.	.	TRBJ2-1	CAISGAQGDYNEQFF	TGTGCCATCAGCGGGGCACAGGGCGATTACAATGAGCAGTTCTTC
TRBV28	few	.	TRBJ1-2	CASRTPQGGNYGYTF	TGTGCCAGCAGAACGCCCCAGGGAGGGAACTATGGCTACACCTTC
TRBV5-5	few	TRBD2	TRBJ2-7	CASSWGLAGTYEQYF	TGTGCCAGCAGCTGGGGACTAGCGGGAACCTACGAGCAGTACTTC
TRBV6-2/TRBV6-3	.	.	TRBJ2-4	CAGIWREINIQYF	TGTGCCGGTATTTGGAGGGAGATAAACATTCAGTACTTC
TRBV7-9	many	.	TRBJ2-1	CASSLEGAGTPFF	TGTGCCAGCAGCTTAGAGGGGGCCGGGACTCCGTTCTTC
TRBV11-3	.	.	TRBJ2-2	CASSPTDRHTGELFF	TGTGCCAGCAGCCCGACGGACAGACACACCGGGGAGCTGTTTTTT
TRBV15	.	.	TRBJ2-5	CATSRDRDRRETQYF	TGTGCCACCAGCAGAGATCGGGACCGACGGGAGACCCAGTACTTC
TRBV6-5	.	TRBD1	TRBJ2-7	CASSYSQGAVYEQYF	TGTGCCAGCAGTTACTCACAGGGGGCAGTCTACGAGCAGTACTTC
TRBV27	many	.	TRBJ1-1	CASSLRGLGTEAFF	TGTGCCAGCAGTTTAAGGGGATTGGGGACTGAAGCTTTCTTT
TRBV6-5	.	.	TRBJ2-2	CASGRLNTGELFF	TGTGCCAGCGGAAGGCTGAACACCGGGGAGCTGTTTTTT
TRBV19	many	TRBD2	TRBJ2-1	CASTPPGRESYNEQFF	TGTGCCAGTACCCCCCCGGGGCGGGAGTCCTACAATGAGCAGTTCTTC
TRBV6-2/TRBV6-3	.	TRBD2	TRBJ2-2	CASSYDGRAGGELFF	TGTGCCAGCAGTTACGACGGGAGGGCCGGCGGGGAGCTGTTTTTT
TRBV27	few	.	TRBJ1-1	CASSYGGGTEAFF	TGTGCCAGCAGTTACGGGGGGGGCACTGAAGCTTTCTTT
TRBV6-2/TRBV6-3	few	.	TRBJ2-6	CASRRGAAGANVLTF	TGTGCCAGCAGACGGGGGGCTGCTGGGGCCAACGTCCTGACTTTC
TRBV7-9	.	TRBD1	TRBJ1-3	CASDRDSSGNTIYF	TGTGCCAGCGACAGGGACTCTTCAGGAAACACCATATATTTT
TRBV13	few	TRBD2	TRBJ2-1	CASSLFAGVSYNEQFF	TGTGCCAGCAGCTTATTTGCGGGGGTGTCCTACAATGAGCAGTTCTTC
TRBV7-3	few	.	TRBJ2-1	CASSLIKRGRQFF	TGTGCCAGCAGCTTAATTAAAAGGGGAAGGCAGTTCTTC
TRBV5-1	.	.	TRBJ1-2	CASSSESYGYTF	TGCGCCAGCAGCTCGGAATCCTATGGCTACACCTTC
TRBV7-2	few	.	TRBJ2-1	CASRSGSTNEQFF	TGTGCCAGCAGGTCTGGGAGTACGAATGAGCAGTTCTTC
TRBV7-2	few	.	TRBJ2-7	CASNPGVQSYEQYF	TGTGCCAGCAACCCCGGGGTGCAGTCCTACGAGCAGTACTTC
TRBV20-1	few	TRBD1	TRBJ2-3	CSAFGQANTDTQYF	TGCAGTGCGTTCGGACAGGCTAACACAGATACGCAGTATTTT
TRBV4-3	.	.	TRBJ1-5	CASSQDGYSNQPQHF	TGCGCCAGCAGCCAAGACGGATATAGCAATCAGCCCCAGCATTTT
TRBV5-1	many	.	TRBJ1-1	CASSPSGGRGGNSEAFF	TGCGCCAGCAGCCCTAGCGGCGGACGAGGGGGAAACTCTGAAGCTTTCTTT
TRBV5-6	few	TRBD1	TRBJ1-1	CASSEDRGRAFF	TGTGCCAGCAGCGAAGACAGGGGGCGAGCTTTCTTT
TRBV28	.	TRBD1	TRBJ1-5	CASRSDRGGNQPQHF	TGTGCCAGCAGATCAGACAGGGGAGGCAATCAGCCCCAGCATTTT
TRBV6-5	few	.	TRBJ2-1	CASSYFPGRSNEQFF	TGTGCCAGCAGTTACTTCCCAGGGAGGAGCAATGAGCAGTTCTTC
TRBV20-1	.	.	TRBJ1-1	CSAREFGGGNTEAFF	TGCAGTGCTAGAGAGTTCGGCGGGGGAAACACTGAAGCTTTCTTT
TRBV7-9	few	TRBD2	TRBJ2-4	CASSQRGTMGHIQYF	TGTGCCAGCAGCCAGAGAGGGACTATGGGACACATTCAGTACTTC
TRBV12-5	.	.	TRBJ1-2	CASGRGPSSGYTF	TGTGCTAGTGGTCGGGGCCCCTCCAGCGGCTACACCTTC
TRBV5-1	many	.	TRBJ2-1	CASSPEWGSYNEQFF	TGCGCCAGCAGCCCCGAGTGGGGCTCCTACAATGAGCAGTTCTTC
TRBV12-3/TRBV12-4	.	TRBD1	TRBJ1-2	CASSTTGGVGYTF	TGTGCCAGCAGTACGACAGGGGGTGTTGGCTACACCTTC
TRBV4-2	few	.	TRBJ1-4	CASSQEQGTNEKLFF	TGTGCCAGCAGCCAAGAACAGGGTACTAATGAAAAACTGTTTTTT
TRBV21-1	.	.	TRBJ2-7	CASSKDPETSYEQYF	TGTGCCAGCAGCAAAGATCCGGAAACTTCCTACGAGCAGTACTTC
TRBV7-6	.	.	TRBJ2-5	CASSLAGFGQTRQETQYF	TGTGCCAGCAGCTTAGCGGGGTTCGGACAAACCCGCCAAGAGACCCAGTACTTC
TRBV5-5	.	.	TRBJ2-1	CASSFILAENYNEQFF	TGTGCCAGCAGCTTTATTCTAGCAGAGAACTACAATGAGCAGTTCTTC
TRBV13	.	.	TRBJ1-6	CASSLQRANSPLHF	TGTGCCAGCAGCTTACAGCGGGCTAATTCACCCCTCCACTTT
TRBV12-3/TRBV12-4	.	TRBD1	TRBJ2-1	CASSLDRVIEQFF	TGTGCCAGCAGTTTGGACAGGGTAATTGAGCAGTTCTTC
TRBV20-1	many	TRBD1	TRBJ2-1	CSAPNAGTGGHNEQFF	TGCAGTGCTCCAAATGCCGGGACAGGGGGCCACAATGAGCAGTTCTTC
TRBV27	.	.	TRBJ2-5	CASSPSETGRWYGTQYF	TGTGCCAGCAGTCCCAGCGAGACGGGGCGCTGGTATGGGACCCAGTACTTC
TRBV5-1	.	.	TRBJ2-5	CASRAGSPQETQYF	TGCGCCAGTCGGGCCGGGTCCCCCCAAGAGACCCAGTACTTC
TRBV29-1	.	TRBD1	TRBJ1-2	CSVLPGTANYGYTF	TGCAGCGTACTCCCCGGGACAGCAAACTATGGCTACACCTTC